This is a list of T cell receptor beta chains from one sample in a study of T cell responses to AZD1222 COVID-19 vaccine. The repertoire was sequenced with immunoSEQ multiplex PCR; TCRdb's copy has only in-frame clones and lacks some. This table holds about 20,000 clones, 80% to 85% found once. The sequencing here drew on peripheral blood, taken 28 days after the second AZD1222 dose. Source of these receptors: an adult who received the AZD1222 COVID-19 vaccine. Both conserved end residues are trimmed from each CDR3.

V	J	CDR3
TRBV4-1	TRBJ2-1	ASSLYAASGSWNEQF
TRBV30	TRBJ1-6	AWSVGAPLH
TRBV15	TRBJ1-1	ATSSRGTEAF
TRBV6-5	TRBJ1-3	ASRTDGNTIY
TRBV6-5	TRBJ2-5	ASSNSQGWETQY
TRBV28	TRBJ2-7	ASSARADGGEQY
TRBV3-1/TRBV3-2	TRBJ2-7	ASSPHRGGGSYEQY
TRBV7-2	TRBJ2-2	ASSPRRGFEAGELF
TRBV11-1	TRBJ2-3	ASRLGGELVTQY
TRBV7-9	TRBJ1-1	ASSLDGRANTEAF
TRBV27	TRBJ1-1	ASSLFEGLMNTEAF
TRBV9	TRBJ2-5	ASSVIPASGTETQY
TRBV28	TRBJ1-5	ASTLQGGEYSNQPQH
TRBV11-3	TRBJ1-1	ASSFSHGTLTEAF
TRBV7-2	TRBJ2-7	ASSLVTADSGY
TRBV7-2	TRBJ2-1	ASSSGRLALDNEQF
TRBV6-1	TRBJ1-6	ASSESLPHNSPLH
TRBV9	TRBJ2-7	ASSPDLASYEQY
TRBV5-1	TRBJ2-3	ASSLEILAGTTDTQY
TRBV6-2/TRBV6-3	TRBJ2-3	ASSYLAGAVGDTQY
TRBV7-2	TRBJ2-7	ASSVAPGQYSYEQY
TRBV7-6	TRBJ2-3	ASSLELALITDTQY
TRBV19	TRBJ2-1	ASTLMREGAYNEQF
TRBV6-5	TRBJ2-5	ASSFGGGDQETQY
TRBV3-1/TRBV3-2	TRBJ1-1	ASSQAGKRTEAF
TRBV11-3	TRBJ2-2	ASSSQKTQGGELF
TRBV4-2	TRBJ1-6	ASSLQGYESPLH
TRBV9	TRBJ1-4	ASSVRATNEKLF
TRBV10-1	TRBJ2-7	ASSERGRDEQY
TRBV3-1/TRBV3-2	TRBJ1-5	ASSKGTGGNQPQH
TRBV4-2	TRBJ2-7	ASSQAGQGPYEQY
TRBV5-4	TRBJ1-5	ASSLGSGRDQPQH
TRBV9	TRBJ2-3	ASSVDRISDTQY